The 9 T cell receptor beta chains reported below all come from one sample, sequenced in a study of blood T cell repertoires in COVID-19. Sequencing was performed with immunoSEQ multiplex PCR; in TCRdb, only in-frame clones are kept and a portion is missing. Here the sample spans approximately 73,000 clones, around nine tenths being singletons. The material sequenced was peripheral blood. The source is an older woman with acute or convalescent COVID-19.

This clone has more than one count but fewer than ten. V usage is TRBV30 and J usage is TRBJ1-3; D is unclear. In germline, CDR1 is GTSNPN, CDR2 SVGIG (reference sequence). The CDR3 totals 19 residues. The V end lost 3 bases, the J end lost 2 bases, and 26 bases lay between the germline ends. DNA of the CDR3: TGTGCCTGGAGCCAGATTTGGGTTCAAAGACTGAAAACTGGAAACACCATATATTTT. Its translation is CAWSQIWVQRLKTGNTIYF. Using reference TRBV30 and TRBJ1-3 for the parts outside the CDR3, the full variable domain is SQTIHQWPATLVQPVGSPLSLECTVEGTSNPNLYWYRQAAGRGLQLLFYSVGIGQISSEVPQNLSASRPQDRQFILSSKKLLLSDSGFYLCAWSQIWVQRLKTGNTIYFGEGSWLTVV.

The CDR3 bases are TGTGCCAGCAGGCGGGGGGGGTACTACAATGAGCAGTTCTTC. This sequence encodes CASRRGGYYNEQFF. This chain joins TRBV6-5 and TRBJ2-1; 9 bases are a match to TRBD2. The length of the CDR3 is 14 residues. Per the germline V gene, CDR1 is MNHEY and CDR2 is SVGAGI. Trimming took 6 bases from V and 3 from J; bases not matched to a gene: 3.

The V call is TRBV28, the J call TRBJ1-2, with D possibly TRBD1 on 6 matching bases. The CDR3 spans 12 residues. Trimming took 6 bases from V and 5 from J, leaving 10 bases between them. Germline V lookup: CDR1 MDHEN, CDR2 SYDVKM. In DNA form, the CDR3 reads TGTGCCAGCAGACAGGGAGGGTATGGCTACACCTTC. This sequence encodes CASRQGGYGYTF.

This sequence joins TRBV18 and TRBJ1-2; D is undetermined. The CDR3 extends over 15 amino acids. Germline assignment: CDR1 KGHSH and CDR2 LQKENI. V was clipped by 0 bases and J by 5 bases, with 13 bases between them. Here the CDR3 reads CASSPPSLEEYGYTF. The CDR3 nucleotides are TGTGCCAGCTCACCACCGTCCCTGGAGGAGTATGGCTACACCTTC.

This clone has only one observation. The CDR3 loop is CSASYLGTGTYEQYF. CDR3 coding DNA: TGCAGTGCTAGTTACCTGGGGACAGGGACCTACGAGCAGTACTTC. The chain recombines TRBV20-1 with TRBJ2-7; 9 positions match TRBD1. J gave up 2 bases and V 3 bases, and 8 bases lay outside the gene matches. Germline CDR1 and CDR2: DFQATT and SNEGSKA (reference sequence). The CDR3 covers 15 residues.

This chain connects TRBV4-2 to TRBJ2-2, with 9 bases aligning to TRBD2. V lost 6 bases, J lost 0 bases, and 2 bases stayed unmatched. Looked up from germline, CDR1 is LGHNA and CDR2 is YNFKEQ. This CDR3 contains 15 residues. CDR3 DNA sequence: TGTGCCAGCAGGGGCGGGGGGGCGAACACCGGGGAGCTGTTTTTT. It codes for CASRGGGANTGELFF.

The chain carries TRBV30 and TRBJ1-1; tentatively, D is TRBD1 (5 bases). CDR1 GTSNPN and CDR2 SVGIG come from the germline V gene (reference sequence). The CDR3 loop spans 11 amino acids. V dropped 4 bases and J dropped 10 bases, with 13 bases sitting between them. CDR3 in amino acids: CAWILGGVAFF. The CDR3 DNA follows: TGTGCCTGGATCTTGGGAGGGGTAGCTTTCTTT.

The sample holds a few counts of this clone. This rearrangement joins TRBV6-6 to TRBJ2-3; D is unresolved. This CDR3 contains 15 residues. CDR1 is MNHNY and CDR2 is SVGAGI in the germline V gene (reference sequence). V lost 1 base and J lost 3, with 11 bases in between. The chain's CDR3 is CASSYLAIGTDTQYF. The CDR3 DNA is TGTGCCAGCAGTTACTTGGCGATCGGGACAGATACGCAGTATTTT.

In its sample, this clone was seen once. The rearrangement uses TRBV25-1 and TRBJ2-7, with a possible D match to TRBD2 (7 bases). Germline lookup yields CDR1 MGHDK and CDR2 SYGVNS. This CDR3 has 16 residues. Trimming left V 3 bases short and J 3 bases short, with 18 bases between. CDR3 sequence (DNA): TGTGCCAGCAGTGAGGGTTTAGGGGGGAGGGTCTACGAGCAGTACTTC. Translation gives CASSEGLGGRVYEQYF.